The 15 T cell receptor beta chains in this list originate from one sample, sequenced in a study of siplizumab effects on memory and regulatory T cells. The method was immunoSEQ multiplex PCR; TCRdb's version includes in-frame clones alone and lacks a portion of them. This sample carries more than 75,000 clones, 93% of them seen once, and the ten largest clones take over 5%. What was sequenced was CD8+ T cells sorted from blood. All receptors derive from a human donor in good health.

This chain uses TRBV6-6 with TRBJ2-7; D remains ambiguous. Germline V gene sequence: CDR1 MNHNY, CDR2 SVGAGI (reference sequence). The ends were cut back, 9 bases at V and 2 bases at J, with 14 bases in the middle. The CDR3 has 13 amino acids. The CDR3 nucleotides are TGTGCCAGTAGCAACGACGGAACCTACGAGCAGTACTTC. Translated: CASSNDGTYEQYF.

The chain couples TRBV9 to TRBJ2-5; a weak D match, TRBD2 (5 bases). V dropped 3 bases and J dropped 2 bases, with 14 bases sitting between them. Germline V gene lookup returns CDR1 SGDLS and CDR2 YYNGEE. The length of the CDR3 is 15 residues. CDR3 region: CASSDGSGIQETQYF. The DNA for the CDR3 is TGTGCCAGCAGCGATGGCTCGGGGATACAAGAGACCCAGTACTTC.

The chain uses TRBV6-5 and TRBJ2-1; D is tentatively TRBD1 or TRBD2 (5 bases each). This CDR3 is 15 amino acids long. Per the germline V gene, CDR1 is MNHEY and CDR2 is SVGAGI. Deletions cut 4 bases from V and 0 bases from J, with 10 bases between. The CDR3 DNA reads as TGTGCCAGCAGTTCGGGGACCAGCTCCTACAATGAGCAGTTCTTC. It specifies CASSSGTSSYNEQFF.

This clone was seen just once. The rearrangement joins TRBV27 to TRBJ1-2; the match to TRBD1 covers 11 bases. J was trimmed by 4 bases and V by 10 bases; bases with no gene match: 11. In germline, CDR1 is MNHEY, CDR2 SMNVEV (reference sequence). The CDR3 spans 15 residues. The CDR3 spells CAIYGRTGGGYGYTF. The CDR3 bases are TGTGCCATCTATGGAAGGACAGGGGGCGGCTATGGCTACACCTTC.

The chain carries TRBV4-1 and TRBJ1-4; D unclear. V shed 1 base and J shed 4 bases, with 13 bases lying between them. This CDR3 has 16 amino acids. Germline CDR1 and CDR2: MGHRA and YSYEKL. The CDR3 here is CASSQVANSRNEKLFF. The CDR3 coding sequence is TGCGCCAGCAGCCAAGTTGCGAACTCCCGTAATGAAAAACTGTTTTTT.

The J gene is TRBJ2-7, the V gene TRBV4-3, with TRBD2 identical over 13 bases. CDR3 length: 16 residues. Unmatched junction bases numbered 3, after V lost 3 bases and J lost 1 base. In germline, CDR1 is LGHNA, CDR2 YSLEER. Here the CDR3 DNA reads TGCGCCAGCAGCCAGCGGACTAGCGGGAGATCCTACGAGCAGTACTTC. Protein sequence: CASSQRTSGRSYEQYF.

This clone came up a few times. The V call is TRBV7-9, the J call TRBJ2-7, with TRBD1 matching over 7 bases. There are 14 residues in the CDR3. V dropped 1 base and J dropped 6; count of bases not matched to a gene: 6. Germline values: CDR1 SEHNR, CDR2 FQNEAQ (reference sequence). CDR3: CASSLGGTGVEQYF. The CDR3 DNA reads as TGTGCCAGCAGCTTAGGGGGAACAGGGGTCGAGCAGTACTTC. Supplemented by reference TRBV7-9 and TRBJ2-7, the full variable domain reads DTGVSQNPRHKITKRGQNVTFRCDPISEHNRLYWYRQTLGQGPEFLTYFQNEAQLEKSRLLSDRFSAERPKGSFSTLEIQRTEQGDSAMYLCASSLGGTGVEQYFGPGTRLTVT.

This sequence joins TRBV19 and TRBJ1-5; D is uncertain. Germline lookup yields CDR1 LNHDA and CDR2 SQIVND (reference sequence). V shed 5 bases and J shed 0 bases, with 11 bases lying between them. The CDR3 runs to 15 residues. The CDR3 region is CASSVLSASNQPQHF. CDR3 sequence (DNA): TGTGCCAGTAGTGTTTTGTCCGCTAGCAATCAGCCCCAGCATTTT.

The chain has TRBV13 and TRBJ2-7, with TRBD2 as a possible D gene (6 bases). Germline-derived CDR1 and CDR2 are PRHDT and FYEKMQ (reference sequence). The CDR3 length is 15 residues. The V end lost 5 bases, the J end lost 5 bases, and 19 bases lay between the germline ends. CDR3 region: CASSIRAGTVNEQYF. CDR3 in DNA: TGTGCCAGCAGCATTCGCGCGGGGACCGTGAACGAGCAGTACTTC.

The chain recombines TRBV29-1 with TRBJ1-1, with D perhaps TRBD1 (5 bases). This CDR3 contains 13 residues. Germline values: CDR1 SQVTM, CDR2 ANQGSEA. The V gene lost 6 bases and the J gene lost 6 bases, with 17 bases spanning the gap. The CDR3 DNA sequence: TGCAGCGTGGTGGGGGAGTTGAAGGCTGAAGCTTTCTTT. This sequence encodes CSVVGELKAEAFF.

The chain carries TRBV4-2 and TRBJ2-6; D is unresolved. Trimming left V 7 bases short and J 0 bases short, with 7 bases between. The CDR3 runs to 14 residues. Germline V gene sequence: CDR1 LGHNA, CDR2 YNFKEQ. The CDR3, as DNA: TGTGCCAGCACCCTCAACTCTGGGGCCAACGTCCTGACTTTC. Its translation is CASTLNSGANVLTF.

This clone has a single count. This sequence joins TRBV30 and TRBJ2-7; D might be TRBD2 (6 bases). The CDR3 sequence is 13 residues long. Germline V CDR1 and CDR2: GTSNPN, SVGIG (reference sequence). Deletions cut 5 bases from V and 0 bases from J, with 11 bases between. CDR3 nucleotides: TGTGCCTGGGGGGACTTCCTCTCCTACGAGCAGTACTTC. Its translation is CAWGDFLSYEQYF.

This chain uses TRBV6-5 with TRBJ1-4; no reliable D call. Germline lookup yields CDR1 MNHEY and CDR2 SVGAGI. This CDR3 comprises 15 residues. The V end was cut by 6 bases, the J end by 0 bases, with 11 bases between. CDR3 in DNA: TGTGCCAGCAGCCCCACTAGTGCAACTAATGAAAAACTGTTTTTT. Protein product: CASSPTSATNEKLFF.

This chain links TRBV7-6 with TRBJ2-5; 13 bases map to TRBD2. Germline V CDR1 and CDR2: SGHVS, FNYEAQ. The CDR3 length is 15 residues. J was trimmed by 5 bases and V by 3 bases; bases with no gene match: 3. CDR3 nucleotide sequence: TGTGCCAGCAGCTTCGGACTAGCGGGAGCTGAGACCCAGTACTTC. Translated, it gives CASSFGLAGAETQYF.

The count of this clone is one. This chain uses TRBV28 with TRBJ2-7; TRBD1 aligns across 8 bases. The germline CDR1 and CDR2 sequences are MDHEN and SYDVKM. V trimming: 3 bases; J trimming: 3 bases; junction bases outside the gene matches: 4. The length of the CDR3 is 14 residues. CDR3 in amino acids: CASSFPDRDYEQYF. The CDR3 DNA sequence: TGTGCCAGCAGTTTCCCGGACAGGGACTACGAGCAGTACTTC.